Listed here is a single T cell receptor beta chain. Its cognate antigen is unknown. CDR1 MNHNS and CDR2 SASEGT come from the germline V gene. The V end lost 5 bases, the J end lost 4 bases, and 8 bases lay between the germline ends. This CDR3 comprises 13 residues. This specimen belongs to a study of cytomegalovirus exposure and HLA in healthy donors. Study observations and caveats: Later analysis associated a missense DCLRE1C variant with TCR beta V- and J-gene trimming. The study assumed roughly uniform donor sequencing depth for presence/absence analyses. Several V segments, TRBV6-2 and TRBV6-3 among them, could not be told apart and were dropped.

It was with 60 Vbeta and 13 Jbeta primers that the PCR ran. This table comes from immunoSEQ multiplex PCR, and its TCRdb copy is limited to in-frame clones, with some not included. Counted here are some 130,000 clones, roughly three quarters occurring once; the ten biggest clones make up roughly 2%. The specimen was PBMCs. V and J are TRBV6-1 and TRBJ1-4; D not certain. The TCR was taken from a man aged 18 to 29 in good health and CMV-seronegative. The DNA of the CDR3 is TGTGCCAGCAGTCTGCAGAATAATGAAAAACTGTTTTTT. This encodes CASSLQNNEKLFF.